The sequence of this T cell receptor (beta chain) was determined in a study of blood T cell repertoires in COVID-19. Unmatched junction bases numbered 8, after V lost 4 bases and J lost 5 bases. Germline V gives CDR1 SGDLS, CDR2 YYNGEE. This CDR3 is 16 amino acids long. TCRdb keeps only in-frame clones here, not all; method: immunoSEQ multiplex PCR. The repertoire includes about 330,000 clones, 87% of them detected once, and 9.9% sits in the top ten. Sequencing was performed on peripheral blood. The TCR originated in a man aged 30 to 45 with COVID-19, enrolled during active disease. The chain uses TRBV9 and TRBJ2-1; 11 bases line up with TRBD2. The CDR3 is CASSQRAGLADNEQFF. For the CDR3, the DNA is TGTGCCAGCAGCCAAAGAGCGGGACTAGCGGACAATGAGCAGTTCTTC. Supplemented by reference TRBV9 and TRBJ2-1, the full variable domain reads DSGVTQTPKHLITATGQRVTLRCSPRSGDLSVYWYQQSLDQGLQFLIQYYNGEERAKGNILERFSAQQFPDLHSELNLSSLELGDSALYFCASSQRAGLADNEQFFGPGTRLTVL.